Below, 5 T cell receptor beta chains from the same sample are listed, as sequenced in a study of early stage breast cancer tumors. Clones were sequenced by immunoSEQ multiplex PCR, and TCRdb holds only the in-frame ones, with some missing. The data contain tens of thousands of clones, about 80% of them singletons. Sequences were obtained from blood. Every receptor here comes from a person between 60 and 70 years old with breast cancer.

This clone came up a few times. V gene TRBV7-2 combines with J gene TRBJ2-3; TRBD2 matches at 9 bases. V shed 5 bases, J shed 0 bases, and the junction held 6 bases outside the gene matches. The CDR3 sequence is 16 residues long. Germline CDR1 SGHTA, CDR2 FQGNSA. CDR3 loop: CASSPWAGGSTDTQYF. CDR3 in DNA: TGTGCCAGCAGCCCATGGGCGGGGGGGAGCACAGATACGCAGTATTTT.

The chain couples TRBV27 to TRBJ2-3; 11 bases match TRBD2. The length of the CDR3 is 18 residues. Trimming removed 7 bases from V and 3 bases from J; junction bases left unmatched: 15. Per germline, CDR1 MNHEY and CDR2 SMNVEV (reference sequence). The CDR3, as DNA: TGTGCCAGCAATCCCCTTAGCGGGAGGGGTTTTAAGACAGATACGCAGTATTTT. Translated, it gives CASNPLSGRGFKTDTQYF.

The J gene is TRBJ1-1, the V gene TRBV4-3; tentatively, D is TRBD1 (6 bases). Per the germline V gene, CDR1 is LGHNA and CDR2 is YSLEER. This CDR3 is built from 16 residues. The V end lost 5 bases, the J end lost 0 bases, and 16 bases lay between the germline ends. CDR3 sequence reads: CASSAKSGGLNTEAFF. As DNA, the CDR3 is TGCGCCAGCAGCGCAAAATCGGGGGGCCTGAACACTGAAGCTTTCTTT.

The chain couples TRBV4-3 to TRBJ2-1, with 8 nucleotides matching TRBD2. V dropped 1 base and J dropped 10; count of bases not matched to a gene: 12. The CDR3 runs 16 residues. Germline V CDR1 and CDR2: LGHNA, YSLEER. This CDR3 reads CASSQGGAGVGWEQFF. The CDR3 DNA follows: TGCGCCAGCAGCCAAGGAGGAGCGGGAGTGGGTTGGGAGCAGTTCTTC.

The chain recombines TRBV12-2 with TRBJ1-1; the DNA was not used to check the table's D call, TRBD1. TRBV12-2 is recorded as a pseudogene. The CDR3 runs 14 residues. CDR3 region: CASRPKTGGTEAFF. The CDR3, as DNA: TGTGCAAGTCGCCCAAAGACAGGGGGCACTGAAGCTTTCTTT.